The 10 T cell receptor beta chains below all came from one sample that was sequenced in a study of PD-1 blockade in classical Hodgkin lymphoma. Here immunoSEQ multiplex PCR was the method, and the copy in TCRdb shows in-frame clones only, minus some. The sample consists of tens of thousands of clones, around 90% of them appearing once. Each patient relapsed following autologous stem cell transplantation, and prior brentuximab vedotin exposure differed. Sequenced material: peripheral blood mononuclear cells (PBMCs), taken before the second cycle of nivolumab. Receptor source: a human donor with classical Hodgkin lymphoma.

For this clone: The sample carries other DNA sequences with the same CDR3. The chain links TRBV5-1 to TRBJ1-4; D perhaps matches TRBD1 (6 bases). Germline values: CDR1 SGHRS, CDR2 YFSETQ. V was trimmed by 4 bases and J by 2 bases, leaving 9 bases between them. There are 14 residues in the CDR3. CDR3 protein: CASSLTGTNEKLFF. The DNA for the CDR3 is TGCGCCAGCAGCCTTACAGGGACTAATGAAAAACTGTTTTTT.

The chain couples TRBV29-1 to TRBJ1-2; no clear D gene. Deletions cut 4 bases from V and 8 bases from J, with 17 bases between. From germline, CDR1 is SQVTM and CDR2 ANQGSEA. The CDR3 is 13 amino acids. This CDR3 reads CSVGREQLRGYTF. The CDR3 DNA reads as TGCAGCGTTGGACGGGAGCAATTACGCGGCTACACCTTC.

CDR3 protein: CASSRPEGDVYEQYF. CDR3 coding DNA: TGCGCCAGCAGCCGGCCGGAAGGGGATGTTTACGAGCAGTACTTC. The V and J genes are TRBV5-1 and TRBJ2-7, with D possibly TRBD1 on 5 matching bases. In germline, CDR1 is SGHRS, CDR2 YFSETQ. The CDR3 totals 15 residues. Between the trimmed V and J ends, which lost 4 bases and 4 bases, there was a span of 18 bases.

The gene calls are TRBV14 and TRBJ2-7, with 10 bases that match TRBD1. CDR1 is SGHDN, CDR2 FVKESK, per germline. This CDR3 is built from 16 residues. J was trimmed by 5 bases and V by 2 bases; bases with no gene match: 9. CDR3 loop: CASSQLGTGALHEQYF. The CDR3 DNA reads TGTGCCAGCAGCCAACTGGGGACAGGGGCCCTTCACGAGCAGTACTTC.

As for this clone: One end of the junction does not line up with germline, which may come from a read error. The chain uses TRBV5-1 and TRBJ2-1, with D possibly TRBD1 on 6 matching bases. Germline V gene sequence: CDR1 SGHRS, CDR2 YFSETQ. The CDR3 runs to 14 residues. This CDR3 is CASSLTGYYSEQFF. CDR3 in DNA: TGCGCCAGCAGCTTGACAGGGTACTACAGTGAGCAGTTCTTC.

For the CDR3, the DNA is TGCGCCAGCAGCTTGGGGCAGCGGTGGGAGACCCAGTACTTC. It encodes CASSLGQRWETQYF. The chain combines TRBV5-1 with TRBJ2-5; D is possibly TRBD2 (5 bases). Per the germline V gene, CDR1 is SGHRS and CDR2 is YFSETQ. Trimming took 0 bases from V and 5 from J, leaving 11 bases between them. The CDR3 consists of 14 residues.

The chain couples TRBV28 to TRBJ2-1; D might be TRBD1 or TRBD2, each matching 5 bases. The V end lost 7 bases, the J end lost 6 bases, and 19 bases lay between the germline ends. The CDR3 sequence is 15 residues long. Germline V gene sequence: CDR1 MDHEN, CDR2 SYDVKM. In DNA form, the CDR3 reads TGTGCCAGCACAAGGGCAGGGACGGCTAGCAATGAGCAGTTCTTC. Encoded protein: CASTRAGTASNEQFF.

The genes are TRBV6-5 and TRBJ1-3; no reliable D call. V was clipped by 2 bases and J by 0 bases, with 11 bases between them. The CDR3 loop spans 16 amino acids. Germline CDR1 and CDR2: MNHEY and SVGAGI. CDR3 region: CASSYEGLGSGNTIYF. DNA of the CDR3: TGTGCCAGCAGTTACGAAGGCTTGGGCTCTGGAAACACCATATATTTT.

The chain uses TRBV6-5 and TRBJ1-2, with 8 bases that match TRBD1. Trimming at V came to 5 bases and at J to 5 bases, leaving 10 bases not matched to a gene. The CDR3 runs 15 residues. Per germline, CDR1 MNHEY and CDR2 SVGAGI. The DNA for the CDR3 is TGTGCCAGCAGTCCCCGGACAGGGATCAATTATGGCTACACCTTC. The encoded protein is CASSPRTGINYGYTF.

The V call is TRBV27, the J call TRBJ1-2; a possible D gene is TRBD1 (6 bases). CDR1 MNHEY and CDR2 SMNVEV come from the germline V gene (reference sequence). Deletions cut 2 bases from V and 6 bases from J, with 16 bases between. The CDR3 length is 15 residues. The CDR3 loop is CASSLVSGAGHGYTF. The CDR3, as DNA: TGTGCCAGCAGTTTAGTATCGGGGGCTGGACATGGCTACACCTTC.